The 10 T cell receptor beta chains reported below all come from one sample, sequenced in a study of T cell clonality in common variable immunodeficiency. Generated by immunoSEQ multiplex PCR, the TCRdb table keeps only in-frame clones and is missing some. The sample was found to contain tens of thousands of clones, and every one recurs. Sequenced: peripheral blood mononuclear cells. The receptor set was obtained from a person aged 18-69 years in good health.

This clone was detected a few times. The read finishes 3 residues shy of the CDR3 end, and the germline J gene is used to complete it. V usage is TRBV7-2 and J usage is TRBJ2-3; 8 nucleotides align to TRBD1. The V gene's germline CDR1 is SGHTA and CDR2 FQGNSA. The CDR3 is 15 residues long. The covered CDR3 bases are TGTGCCAGCAGCGTTCGGACAGGGTGGTATCAGCCG. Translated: CASSVRTGWYQP. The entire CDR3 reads CASSVRTGWYQPQYF.

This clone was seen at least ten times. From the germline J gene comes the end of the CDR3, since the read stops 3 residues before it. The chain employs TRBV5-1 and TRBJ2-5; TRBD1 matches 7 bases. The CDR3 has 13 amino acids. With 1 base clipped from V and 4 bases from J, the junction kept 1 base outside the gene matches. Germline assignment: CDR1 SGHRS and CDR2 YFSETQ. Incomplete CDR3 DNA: TGCGCCAGCAGCTTGAGACAGGGAGAGACC. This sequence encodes CASSLRQGET. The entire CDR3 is CASSLRQGETQYF.

CDR3 bases read: TGTGCCATCAGTGAGGCCCCTAGCGGGAGGGAGACC. This sequence encodes CAISEAPSGRET. The entire CDR3 is CAISEAPSGRETQYF. The V and J genes are TRBV10-3 and TRBJ2-5, with 11 nucleotides matching TRBD2. The sequence runs out 3 residues before the end of the CDR3; the remainder is reconstructed from the germline J gene. The CDR3 is made up of 15 amino acids. The trim removed 2 bases at V and 5 bases at J, leaving 4 bases unmatched. The V gene's germline CDR1 is ENHRY and CDR2 SYGVKD.

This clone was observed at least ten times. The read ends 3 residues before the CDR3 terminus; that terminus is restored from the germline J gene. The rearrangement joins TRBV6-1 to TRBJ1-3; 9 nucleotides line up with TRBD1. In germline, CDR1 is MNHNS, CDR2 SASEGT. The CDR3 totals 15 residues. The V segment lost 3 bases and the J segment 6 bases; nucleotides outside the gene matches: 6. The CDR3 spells CASSEYQQGANTIYF. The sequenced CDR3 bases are TGTGCCAGCAGTGAGTACCAACAGGGGGCAAACACC.

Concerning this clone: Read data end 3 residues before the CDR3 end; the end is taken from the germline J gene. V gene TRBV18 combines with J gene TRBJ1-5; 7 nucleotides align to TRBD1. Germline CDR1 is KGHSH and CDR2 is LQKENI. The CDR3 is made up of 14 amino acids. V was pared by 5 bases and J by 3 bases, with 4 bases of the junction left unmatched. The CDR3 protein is CASSATGDNQPQHF. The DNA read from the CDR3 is TGTGCCAGCTCAGCTACAGGGGACAATCAGCCC.

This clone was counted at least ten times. The DNA read from the CDR3 is TGTGCCAGCAGCCCAGGGGGAATCTATGGC. Its protein is CASSPGGIYG. The full CDR3 protein reads CASSPGGIYGYTF. The V and J genes are TRBV5-8 and TRBJ1-2; 7 nucleotides match TRBD1. Read coverage stops 3 residues before the CDR3 terminus; the germline J gene supplies the remainder. Germline V gene lookup returns CDR1 SGHTS and CDR2 YDEGEE. CDR3 length: 13 residues. J gave up 4 bases and V 4 bases, and 4 bases lay outside the gene matches.

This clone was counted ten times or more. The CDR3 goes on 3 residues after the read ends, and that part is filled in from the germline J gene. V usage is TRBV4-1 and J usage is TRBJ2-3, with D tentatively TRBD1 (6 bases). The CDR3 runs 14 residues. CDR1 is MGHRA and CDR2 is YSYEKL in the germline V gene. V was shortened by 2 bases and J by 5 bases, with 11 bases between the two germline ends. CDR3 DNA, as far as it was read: TGCGCCAGCAGCCAACCAGGGGTGAAAGATACG. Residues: CASSQPGVKDT. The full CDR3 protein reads CASSQPGVKDTQYF.

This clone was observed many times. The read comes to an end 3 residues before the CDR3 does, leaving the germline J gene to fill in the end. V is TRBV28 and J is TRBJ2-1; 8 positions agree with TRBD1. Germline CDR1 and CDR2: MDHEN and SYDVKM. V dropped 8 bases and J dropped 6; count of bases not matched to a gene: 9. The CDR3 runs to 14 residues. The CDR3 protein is CASETGESPNEQFF. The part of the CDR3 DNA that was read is TGTGCCAGCGAGACAGGGGAATCCCCCAATGAG.

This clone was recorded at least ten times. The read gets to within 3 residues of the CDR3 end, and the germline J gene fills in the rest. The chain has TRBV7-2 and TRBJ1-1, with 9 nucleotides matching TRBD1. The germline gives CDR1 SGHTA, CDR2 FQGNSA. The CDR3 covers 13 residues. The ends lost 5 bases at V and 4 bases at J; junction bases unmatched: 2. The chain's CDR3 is CASSRDRVTEAFF. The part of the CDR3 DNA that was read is TGTGCCAGCAGCCGGGACAGGGTCACTGAA.

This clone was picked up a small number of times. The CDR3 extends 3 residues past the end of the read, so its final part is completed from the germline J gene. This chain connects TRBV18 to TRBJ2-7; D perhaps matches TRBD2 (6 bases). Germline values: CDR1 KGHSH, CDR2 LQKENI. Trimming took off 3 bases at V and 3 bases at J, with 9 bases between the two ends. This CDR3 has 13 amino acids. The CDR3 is CASSPGGLYEQYF. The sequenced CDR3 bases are TGTGCCAGCTCACCTGGAGGGCTCTACGAG.